These T cell receptor beta chains were read from a single sample in a study of shared clonotypes between healthy human individuals. Sequencing used immunoSEQ multiplex PCR; TCRdb keeps in-frame clones, though not all of them. The profile shows 650,000 to 800,000 clones, around 90% of them singletons. The sequenced sample consisted of naive CD8+ T cells sorted from blood. All receptors come from a man aged 25 to 40 in good health. Each CDR3 is given with its conserved first and last residue. D genes are given only for firm matches. Clone size is shown for a subset of rows, as once, few, many or a class of expanded clone.

V	J	size	D	CDR3	DNA
TRBV4-1	TRBJ2-1	.	.	CASSQDWAGDYNEQFF	TGCGCCAGCAGCCAAGATTGGGCAGGAGACTACAATGAGCAGTTCTTC
TRBV7-2	TRBJ2-7	.	TRBD1	CASSSTGTASYEQYF	TGTGCCAGCAGCTCCACCGGGACAGCCTCCTACGAGCAGTACTTC
TRBV4-1	TRBJ2-2	.	.	CASSLRYTGELFF	TGCGCCAGCAGCCTGCGGTACACCGGGGAGCTGTTTTTT
TRBV7-9	TRBJ2-2	.	.	CAIPVPGPTALGELFF	TGTGCCATCCCCGTACCGGGGCCTACGGCGCTAGGGGAGCTGTTTTTT
TRBV5-6	TRBJ2-1	.	TRBD2	CASSLLETSGNEQFF	TGTGCCAGCAGCCTCCTGGAGACTAGCGGCAATGAGCAGTTCTTC
TRBV5-1	TRBJ1-4	.	.	CASSWGPDEPNEKLFF	TGCGCCAGCAGTTGGGGGCCAGACGAGCCAAATGAAAAACTGTTTTTT
TRBV30	TRBJ2-7	.	.	CAWSGEPGPLEQYF	TGTGCCTGGAGCGGCGAGCCGGGACCCCTCGAGCAGTACTTC
TRBV9	TRBJ2-5	.	.	CASSVGGARETQYF	TGTGCCAGCAGCGTAGGTGGGGCGCGGGAGACCCAGTACTTC
TRBV7-9	TRBJ2-7	.	.	CASSAGTLHYEQYF	TGTGCCAGCAGCGCCGGGACTCTACACTACGAGCAGTACTTC
TRBV29-1	TRBJ1-1	.	.	CSVRDSSTEAFF	TGCAGCGTCAGGGATAGTAGCACTGAAGCTTTCTTT
TRBV27	TRBJ1-2	few	TRBD1	CASSIDRVGYGYTF	TGTGCCAGCAGCATCGACAGGGTCGGCTATGGCTACACCTTC
TRBV29-1	TRBJ2-7	.	TRBD1	CSVEGPGTVYEQYF	TGCAGCGTTGAAGGCCCCGGGACAGTCTACGAGCAGTACTTC
TRBV11-2	TRBJ2-1	.	.	CASSPGRGRRVLNEQFF	TGTGCCAGCAGCCCGGGGAGGGGGAGAAGAGTACTAAATGAGCAGTTCTTC
TRBV4-1	TRBJ1-5	.	.	CASSQGPGYNQPQHF	TGCGCCAGCAGCCAAGGCCCGGGCTACAATCAGCCCCAGCATTTT
TRBV5-1	TRBJ2-1	.	TRBD2	CASSSPTSGVYEQFF	TGCGCCAGCAGCTCCCCGACTAGCGGGGTCTATGAGCAGTTCTTC
TRBV19	TRBJ2-5	.	.	CASSVGVSAAETQYF	TGTGCCAGTTCAGTAGGGGTATCGGCGGCGGAGACCCAGTACTTC
TRBV11-2	TRBJ2-1	once	TRBD2	CASRASGSNEQFF	TGTGCCAGCAGGGCTAGCGGGAGTAATGAGCAGTTCTTC
TRBV5-1	TRBJ2-7	.	TRBD1	CASSSGQRSSYEQYF	TGCGCCAGCAGCTCGGGACAGAGGAGCTCCTACGAGCAGTACTTC
TRBV11-1	TRBJ2-7	.	.	CASSFFEGAYEQYF	TGTGCCAGCAGCTTTTTTGAGGGTGCCTACGAGCAGTACTTC
TRBV2	TRBJ2-1	.	TRBD2	CASRLTSEYSSSYNEQFF	TGTGCCAGCAGACTAACTAGCGAGTATTCGAGCTCCTACAATGAGCAGTTCTTC
TRBV28	TRBJ2-7	once	.	CASSLRGFYEQYF	TGTGCCAGCAGTTTGAGGGGGTTCTACGAGCAGTACTTC
TRBV19	TRBJ2-3	.	.	CASSIATGLPHTDTQYF	TGTGCCAGTAGTATTGCAACAGGTCTCCCACACACAGATACGCAGTATTTT
TRBV7-9	TRBJ2-3	.	TRBD1	CASSAFSGTDTDTQYF	TGTGCCAGCAGCGCCTTCTCCGGGACAGACACAGATACGCAGTATTTT
TRBV7-2	TRBJ2-1	.	.	CASSLDTPRYNEQFF	TGTGCCAGCAGCTTAGATACCCCTAGGTACAATGAGCAGTTCTTC
TRBV6-5	TRBJ2-1	.	TRBD2	CASTLAGGVEQFF	TGTGCCAGCACCTTAGCGGGAGGCGTTGAGCAGTTCTTC
TRBV19	TRBJ2-7	.	TRBD1	CASSIGTGAHEQYF	TGTGCCAGTAGTATAGGGACAGGGGCCCACGAGCAGTACTTC
TRBV5-6	TRBJ2-5	.	TRBD2	CASNPGLAGGETQYF	TGTGCCAGCAACCCCGGACTAGCGGGTGGAGAGACCCAGTACTTC
TRBV6-4	TRBJ1-2	.	.	CASRGTGSHIRDGYTF	TGTGCCAGCAGGGGGACGGGTTCCCACATACGAGATGGCTACACCTTC
TRBV28	TRBJ2-1	.	TRBD2	CASSSIAGWGDNEQFF	TGTGCCAGCAGTTCGATAGCGGGATGGGGGGACAATGAGCAGTTCTTC
TRBV30	TRBJ1-2	once	.	CAWKAGANYGYTF	TGTGCCTGGAAGGCAGGAGCTAACTATGGCTACACCTTC
TRBV29-1	TRBJ1-3	.	.	CSGGHSGNTIYF	TGCAGCGGCGGACACTCTGGAAACACCATATATTTT
TRBV7-9	TRBJ2-2	.	TRBD2	CASRKSGSGGELFF	TGTGCCAGTAGAAAAAGCGGGAGTGGCGGGGAGCTGTTTTTT
TRBV19	TRBJ1-2	few	.	CASNGGSDYGYTF	TGTGCCAGTAACGGGGGATCGGACTATGGCTACACCTTC
TRBV6-4	TRBJ2-3	.	.	CASSLLAGTDTQYF	TGTGCCAGCAGCCTCCTAGCCGGCACAGATACGCAGTATTTT
TRBV29-1	TRBJ2-7	.	.	CSVVGLSREKSYEQYF	TGCAGCGTTGTCGGTTTATCACGGGAAAAAAGCTACGAGCAGTACTTC
TRBV6-5	TRBJ1-1	once	TRBD1	CASSYTGQGNTEAFF	TGTGCCAGCAGTTACACTGGACAGGGGAACACTGAAGCTTTCTTT
TRBV6-6	TRBJ2-7	.	.	CASSYGNTDTLLEQYF	TGTGCCAGCAGTTACGGCAATACGGACACCCTACTTGAGCAGTACTTC
TRBV28	TRBJ2-7	.	TRBD1	CASAGTGGYEQYF	TGTGCCAGCGCCGGGACAGGGGGGTACGAGCAGTACTTC
TRBV7-9	TRBJ2-1	.	TRBD2	CASTLSGSDYNEQFF	TGTGCCAGCACCTTAAGCGGGAGCGATTACAATGAGCAGTTCTTC
TRBV11-2	TRBJ2-7	.	TRBD1	CASSLGTGRNEQYF	TGTGCCAGCAGCTTAGGGACAGGCCGGAACGAGCAGTACTTC
TRBV19	TRBJ1-5	.	.	CASSQGQKNQPQHF	TGTGCCAGTAGTCAAGGACAGAAGAATCAGCCCCAGCATTTT